This T cell receptor (beta chain) was captured by sequencing in a study of T cell responses to AZD1222 COVID-19 vaccine. General observations from the study: Clonal diversity may have been underestimated, and the donors were mostly white British, with more females than males. Variant regions that are unmutated are reportedly the target of nearly half of spike-specific TCRs.

Remarks on this clone: The antigen is not known.

Germline V gene data show CDR1 as DFQATT and CDR2 as SNEGSKA (reference sequence). The germline V and J ends were trimmed by 3 bases and 2 bases, with 16 bases remaining between them. The CDR3 has 15 residues. The method was immunoSEQ multiplex PCR; TCRdb's version includes in-frame clones alone and lacks a portion of them. The sample holds some 150,000 clones; 90% are singletons and the top ten take about 1.6%. The origin of this receptor is an adult who received the AZD1222 COVID-19 vaccine. The starting material was peripheral blood, obtained 28 days after the second AZD1222 dose. The chain has TRBV20-1 and TRBJ1-1, with D maybe TRBD1 (5 bases). CDR3 loop: CSASSSGTFNTEAFF. As DNA, the CDR3 is TGCAGTGCTAGTTCGTCCGGGACCTTTAACACTGAAGCTTTCTTT.